The 12 T cell receptor beta chains given below trace back to one sample, sequenced in a study of response to subunit inactivated influenza vaccine. From the RT-PCR reads, TCRdb called clonotypes with MiXCR, one entry per CDR3 protein. The table records under 200,000 distinct CDR3 sequences, 9.5% to 12% of them present only once. The material was CD8+ T cells sorted from PBMCs, obtained about 24 months after vaccination. These receptors originate from a man in his fifties or sixties who received an inactivated influenza vaccine.

V usage is TRBV29-1 and J usage is TRBJ2-1, with D unclear. This CDR3 spans 13 amino acids. Germline loops: CDR1 SQVTM, CDR2 ANQGSEA. Trimming removed 2 bases at V and 7 bases at J, with 12 bases between. The CDR3 DNA is TGCAGCGTTGAAAGTGGGTATAGTAATGAGCAGTTCTTC. Its protein product is CSVESGYSNEQFF.

The V and J genes are TRBV19 and TRBJ2-7, with TRBD2 identical over 7 bases. J gave up 3 bases and V 3 bases, and 2 bases lay outside the gene matches. The CDR3 spans 13 residues. From germline, CDR1 is LNHDA and CDR2 SQIVND (reference sequence). The CDR3 bases are TGTGCCAGTAGTATTGGACTAGTCTACGAGCAGTACTTC. The encoded protein is CASSIGLVYEQYF. Combining the CDR3 with reference TRBV19 and TRBJ2-7 gives the whole variable domain DGGITQSPKYLFRKEGQNVTLSCEQNLNHDAMYWYRQDPGQGLRLIYYSQIVNDFQKGDIAEGYSVSREKKESFPLTVTSAQKNPTAFYLCASSIGLVYEQYFGPGTRLTVT.

This clonotype appeared a single time. This sequence joins TRBV5-6 and TRBJ2-2; D tentatively fits TRBD1 or TRBD2 (5 bases each). Looked up from germline, CDR1 is SGHDT and CDR2 is YYEEEE. The CDR3 totals 13 residues. Trimming left V 4 bases short and J 9 bases short, with 13 bases between. This chain's CDR3 is CASSTGLLWELFF. The CDR3 DNA sequence: TGTGCCAGCAGCACAGGACTCCTCTGGGAGCTGTTTTTT.

Only a few counts were recorded for this clonotype. This chain joins TRBV28 and TRBJ2-7; 7 positions match TRBD2. Germline V gene lookup returns CDR1 MDHEN and CDR2 SYDVKM. Trimming removed 5 bases from V and 0 bases from J; junction bases left unmatched: 7. The CDR3 has 15 residues. CDR3 nucleotides: TGTGCCAGCAGTCCTGAAGCGGGGCTCTCCTACGAGCAGTACTTC. The encoded protein is CASSPEAGLSYEQYF.

The chain carries TRBV27 and TRBJ2-7; TRBD2 matches 11 bases. The CDR3 length is 15 residues. Per the germline V gene, CDR1 is MNHEY and CDR2 is SMNVEV (reference sequence). The V gene end was trimmed by 5 bases and the J gene end by 2 bases; junction bases not matched to a gene: 5. The CDR3 loop reads CASSMLAGGPYEQYF. The CDR3 DNA follows: TGTGCCAGCAGTATGCTAGCGGGAGGTCCCTACGAGCAGTACTTC.

V usage is TRBV7-8 and J usage is TRBJ2-7; D unclear. The CDR3 is made up of 13 amino acids. Germline lookup yields CDR1 SGHVS and CDR2 FQNEAQ. The germline V and J ends were trimmed by 4 bases and 0 bases, with 7 bases remaining between them. The CDR3 sequence: CASSSTPSYEQYF. Written as DNA, the CDR3 is TGTGCCAGCAGCTCGACACCCTCCTACGAGCAGTACTTC.

This clonotype was detected ten times or more. This chain joins TRBV27 and TRBJ2-1; D perhaps matches TRBD1 (6 bases). The CDR3 is made up of 12 amino acids. The germline CDR1 and CDR2 sequences are MNHEY and SMNVEV (reference sequence). V was cut by 6 bases and J by 10 bases, with 13 bases left in between. In DNA form, the CDR3 reads TGTGCCAGCAGGGGGGCTACACGCGAGCAGTTCTTC. Encoded protein: CASRGATREQFF.

There are a few counts of this clonotype. The J gene is TRBJ2-3, the V gene TRBV6-1; weak D call: TRBD1 (5 bases). Germline lookup yields CDR1 MNHNS and CDR2 SASEGT. The CDR3 covers 17 residues. Between the trimmed V and J ends, which lost 7 bases and 3 bases, there was a span of 23 bases. The DNA for the CDR3 is TGTGCCAGCACTGACCGAGGTGTGGCAGGGTGGACAGATACGCAGTATTTT. This gives the protein CASTDRGVAGWTDTQYF.

V gene TRBV10-2 combines with J gene TRBJ1-2, with D tentatively TRBD1 (5 bases). The germline gives CDR1 WSHSY, CDR2 SAAADI. CDR3 length equals 13 residues. CDR3 protein: CALARGGLDGYTF. The CDR3 DNA sequence: TGCGCTCTTGCTCGGGGGGGTTTAGACGGCTACACCTTC.

The chain uses TRBV5-6 and TRBJ1-5; 12 bases agree with TRBD1. CDR1 and CDR2 from the germline V gene are SGHDT and YYEEEE. The CDR3 consists of 13 residues. Unmatched junction bases numbered 3, after V lost 4 bases and J lost 10 bases. The CDR3 sequence is CASSLGTGGPQHF. CDR3 DNA sequence: TGTGCCAGCAGCCTCGGGACAGGGGGCCCCCAGCATTTT.

There are a few counts of this clonotype. The chain links TRBV27 to TRBJ2-3; TRBD2 is a possible D gene (6 bases). CDR1 MNHEY and CDR2 SMNVEV come from the germline V gene (reference sequence). With 1 base removed from V and 6 bases from J, the gap between germline ends came to 8 bases. This CDR3 contains 13 residues. The CDR3 coding sequence is TGTGCCAGCAGTTTATGGCTAGCGGATACGCAGTATTTT. The encoded protein is CASSLWLADTQYF.

This rearrangement joins TRBV28 to TRBJ1-3; 10 bases match TRBD1. Germline CDR1 reads MDHEN; CDR2 reads SYDVKM. CDR3 length: 19 residues. J gave up 0 bases and V 5 bases, and 13 bases lay outside the gene matches. In nucleotides, the CDR3 is TGTGCCAGCAGTCTCTCCCGGGACAGGGGCCGAACCTCTGGAAACACCATATATTTT. Translated, it gives CASSLSRDRGRTSGNTIYF.